The T cell receptor (beta chain) under discussion was sequenced for a study of STAT5B mutations in CD4+ large granular lymphocyte leukemia. The survey-level immunoSEQ assay was used. TCRdb keeps only in-frame clones here, not all; method: immunoSEQ multiplex PCR. Here the sample spans about 26,000 clones, approximately 81% being singletons. The study, taken as a whole, reports: TRBV06-family usage was enriched in top patient clones (8/27) versus controls (2/35).

Germline V gene data show CDR1 as SGHNT and CDR2 as YYREEE (reference sequence). Trimming took off 0 bases at V and 4 bases at J, with 10 bases between the two ends. The CDR3 has 14 residues. Worth noting for this clone: Its specificity is not known.

The rearrangement uses TRBV5-4 and TRBJ2-5; D remains unclear. The sequence came from a human donor in good health. The sample was CD4+ T cells from blood buffy coats. The CDR3 loop is CASSLGQMRETQYF. The CDR3 DNA reads as TGTGCCAGCAGCTTGGGGCAGATGCGAGAGACCCAGTACTTC.